The 6 T cell receptor beta chains presented below share a single source sample, sequenced in a study of blood T cell repertoires in COVID-19. The assay was immunoSEQ multiplex PCR, and TCRdb's table has in-frame clones only and misses some. The sample carries tens of thousands of clones, 79% recorded once. Specimen: peripheral blood. The receptor set was obtained from a man aged 55 to 69 with active or convalescent COVID-19.

V and J are TRBV28 and TRBJ1-2; 9 bases map to TRBD1. Per the germline V gene, CDR1 is MDHEN and CDR2 is SYDVKM. Trimming cost V 6 bases and J 5 bases; bases outside gene matches: 10. This CDR3 spans 15 amino acids. CDR3 loop: CASSPTGGALYGYTF. In DNA, the CDR3 is TGTGCCAGCAGCCCTACAGGGGGCGCTTTGTATGGCTACACCTTC.

The chain employs TRBV19 and TRBJ2-3; D is possibly TRBD1 (5 bases). CDR1 is LNHDA and CDR2 is SQIVND in the germline V gene (reference sequence). This CDR3 region has 14 residues. Trimming pared 6 bases from V and 1 base from J, leaving 11 bases between. CDR3 in DNA: TGTGCCAGTAGGCAGGGCTCCGGCACAGATACGCAGTATTTT. Amino acid sequence: CASRQGSGTDTQYF.

The chain has TRBV28 and TRBJ2-3, with 11 bases identical to TRBD2. The CDR3 extends over 18 amino acids. J was trimmed by 0 bases and V by 3 bases; bases with no gene match: 8. Germline V gene data show CDR1 as MDHEN and CDR2 as SYDVKM. The CDR3 sequence is CASSFQLAGDISTDTQYF. CDR3 sequence (DNA): TGTGCCAGCAGTTTCCAACTAGCGGGGGACATTAGCACAGATACGCAGTATTTT. Using reference TRBV28 and TRBJ2-3 for the parts outside the CDR3, the full variable domain is DVKVTQSSRYLVKRTGEKVFLECVQDMDHENMFWYRQDPGLGLRLIYFSYDVKMKEKGDIPEGYSVSREKKERFSLILESASTNQTSMYLCASSFQLAGDISTDTQYFGPGTRLTVL.

The chain couples TRBV7-8 to TRBJ1-4, with a weak D call TRBD1 (6 bases). CDR1 and CDR2 from the germline V gene are SGHVS and FQNEAQ. Trimming shortened V by 5 bases and J by 4 bases, and 20 bases separated the two germline ends. The CDR3 loop spans 17 amino acids. CDR3 residues: CASSPLGGHDINEKLFF. The CDR3 bases are TGTGCCAGCAGCCCACTAGGGGGACACGATATTAATGAAAAACTGTTTTTT. Variable domain in full (rest from reference TRBV7-8 and TRBJ1-4): GAGVSQSPRYKVAKRGQDVALRCDPISGHVSLFWYQQALGQGPEFLTYFQNEAQLDKSGLPSDRFFAERPEGSVSTLKIQRTQQEDSAVYLCASSPLGGHDINEKLFFGSGTQLSVL.

The rearrangement uses TRBV28 and TRBJ2-3, with TRBD1 matching 10 bases. CDR1 is MDHEN, CDR2 SYDVKM, per germline. With 7 bases clipped from V and 1 base from J, the junction kept 5 bases outside the gene matches. CDR3 length: 15 residues. CDR3 in amino acids: CASTLGTGGTDTQYF. The CDR3 bases are TGTGCCAGCACCCTCGGGACAGGGGGCACAGATACGCAGTATTTT.

The chain uses TRBV6-6 and TRBJ1-1; D possibly corresponds to TRBD1 (6 bases). The CDR3 is 10 amino acids. CDR1 and CDR2 (germline): MNHNY, SVGAGI (reference sequence). V shed 6 bases and J shed 8 bases, with 7 bases lying between them. Here the CDR3 DNA reads TGTGCCAGCAGGGACAGCGAAGCTTTCTTT. Protein product: CASRDSEAFF.